Presented here are 13 T cell receptor beta chains from one specimen sequenced in a study of OX40 agonist ivuxolimab in advanced cancers. TCRdb's table, derived via immunoSEQ multiplex PCR, lists solely in-frame clones and lacks some. Of approximately 92,000 clones in the sample, more than 80% were seen once. The starting material was CD4+ or CD8+ T cells sorted from blood, obtained in a trial of the OX40 agonist ivuxolimab. The source is an adult with an advanced solid tumor such as melanoma, head and neck, liver or kidney cancer.

Remarks on this clone: One end of the junction does not line up with germline, which may come from a read error. The chain uses TRBV2 and TRBJ1-1; D possibly corresponds to TRBD1 (6 bases). The CDR3 is made up of 13 amino acids. CDR1 and CDR2 from the germline V gene are SNHLY and FYNNEI. Here the CDR3 DNA reads TGTGCCAGCAGGGAAGGGGGTGGCACTGAAGCTTTCTTT. It codes for CASREGGGTEAFF.

The chain carries TRBV9 and TRBJ1-2; the D gene is possibly TRBD1 (5 bases). The germline CDR1 and CDR2 sequences are SGDLS and YYNGEE. The CDR3 is made up of 17 amino acids. Trimming pared 0 bases from V and 3 bases from J, leaving 18 bases between. CDR3 sequence reads: CASSVGTQGLLYYGYTF. CDR3 DNA: TGTGCCAGCAGCGTAGGTACTCAGGGTCTCCTTTACTATGGCTACACCTTC.

The chain employs TRBV18 and TRBJ1-1; unclear D gene. V shed 3 bases and J shed 0 bases, with 5 bases lying between them. In germline, CDR1 is KGHSH, CDR2 LQKENI. The CDR3 contains 13 residues. CDR3 residues: CASSPAVNTEAFF. DNA of the CDR3: TGTGCCAGCTCACCGGCAGTGAACACTGAAGCTTTCTTT. Looking up the rest from reference TRBV18 and TRBJ1-1 gives the full variable domain: NAGVMQNPRHLVRRRGQEARLRCSPMKGHSHVYWYRQLPEEGLKFMVYLQKENIIDESGMPKERFSAEFPKEGPSILRIQQVVRGDSAAYFCASSPAVNTEAFFGQGTRLTVV.

This chain uses TRBV7-2 with TRBJ1-2, with 9 bases matching TRBD1. CDR1 and CDR2 from the germline V gene are SGHTA and FQGNSA. The J segment lost 1 base and the V segment lost 5 bases, leaving 8 bases of the junction unmatched. The CDR3 is 16 residues long. CDR3 loop: CASSPSTGGVNYGYTF. Here the CDR3 DNA reads TGTGCCAGCAGCCCGAGCACAGGGGGCGTTAACTATGGCTACACCTTC.

The rearrangement links TRBV25-1 to TRBJ2-7; TRBD1 might be the D (5 bases). V dropped 1 base and J dropped 3 bases, with 16 bases sitting between them. CDR3 length: 16 amino acids. Germline V gene data show CDR1 as MGHDK and CDR2 as SYGVNS. The chain's CDR3 is CASSESVGREDYEQYF. In DNA form, the CDR3 reads TGTGCCAGCAGTGAATCGGTGGGCAGGGAAGACTACGAGCAGTACTTC.

This clone was seen once. This chain uses TRBV19 with TRBJ1-4; D not certain. This CDR3 has 12 amino acids. V lost 5 bases to trimming and J lost 8 bases, with 9 bases between them. Germline-derived CDR1 and CDR2 are LNHDA and SQIVND (reference sequence). CDR3 DNA sequence: TGTGCCAGTAGTCCTGCTCAGGAAAAACTGTTTTTT. The encoded protein is CASSPAQEKLFF.

The chain uses TRBV1 and TRBJ2-7; TRBD1, the D gene given by the table, was not confirmed from the DNA. TRBV1 is listed as a pseudogene. The CDR3 has 14 residues. The CDR3 spells CTSSLGGLLLGQYF. For the CDR3, the DNA is TGCACCAGCAGCCTAGGGGGTCTGTTGTTAGGGCAGTACTTC.

DNA for the CDR3: TGTGCCAGCAGTGAACGGGGCCCCTATGGCTACACCTTC. This gives the protein CASSERGPYGYTF. V and J are TRBV6-1 and TRBJ1-2; tentatively, D is TRBD1 (5 bases). V lost 2 bases and J 4 bases, leaving 8 bases between the germline ends. Germline values: CDR1 MNHNS, CDR2 SASEGT. The CDR3 extends over 13 amino acids.

In this sample, this clone turned up once. The V gene is TRBV6-5, the J gene TRBJ2-3; the D is unclear. The length of the CDR3 is 13 residues. Trimming removed 5 bases at V and 0 bases at J, with 6 bases between. Looked up from germline, CDR1 is MNHEY and CDR2 is SVGAGI. The CDR3 region has the DNA TGTGCCAGCAGTCGATTGAGCACAGATACGCAGTATTTT. Protein product: CASSRLSTDTQYF.

This clone appeared a few times. CDR3: CASVGPGNQPQHF. In DNA, the CDR3 is TGTGCTAGTGTAGGGCCGGGTAATCAGCCCCAGCATTTT. The chain joins TRBV12-5 to TRBJ1-5; no clear D gene. Germline V gene data show CDR1 as LGHNT and CDR2 as FRNRAP. With 7 bases removed from V and 4 bases from J, the gap between germline ends came to 11 bases. CDR3 size: 13 residues.

This chain connects TRBV25-1 to TRBJ1-2, with a weak D call TRBD1 (5 bases). Per germline, CDR1 MGHDK and CDR2 SYGVNS. The CDR3 totals 13 residues. The V end was cut by 1 base, the J end by 8 bases, with 11 bases between. The CDR3 DNA reads as TGTGCCAGCAGTGAATTCGGGGGTGGAGGCTACACCTTC. Its translation: CASSEFGGGGYTF.

The gene calls are TRBV1 and TRBJ2-1; the D segment call TRBD2 is taken from the table without a DNA check. TRBV1 is described as a pseudogene. The CDR3 covers 19 residues. The CDR3 reads CTSSQAILGLAGGRNEQFF. CDR3 DNA: TGCACCAGCAGCCAAGCCATACTGGGACTAGCGGGGGGGCGGAATGAGCAGTTCTTC.

This chain uses TRBV5-1 with TRBJ1-1; no firm D call. In germline, CDR1 is SGHRS, CDR2 YFSETQ. The CDR3 sequence is 16 residues long. The germline V and J ends were trimmed by 2 bases and 2 bases, with 16 bases remaining between them. CDR3 sequence reads: CASSFKAGNTNTEAFF. DNA of the CDR3: TGCGCCAGCAGCTTCAAGGCAGGAAACACCAACACTGAAGCTTTCTTT.